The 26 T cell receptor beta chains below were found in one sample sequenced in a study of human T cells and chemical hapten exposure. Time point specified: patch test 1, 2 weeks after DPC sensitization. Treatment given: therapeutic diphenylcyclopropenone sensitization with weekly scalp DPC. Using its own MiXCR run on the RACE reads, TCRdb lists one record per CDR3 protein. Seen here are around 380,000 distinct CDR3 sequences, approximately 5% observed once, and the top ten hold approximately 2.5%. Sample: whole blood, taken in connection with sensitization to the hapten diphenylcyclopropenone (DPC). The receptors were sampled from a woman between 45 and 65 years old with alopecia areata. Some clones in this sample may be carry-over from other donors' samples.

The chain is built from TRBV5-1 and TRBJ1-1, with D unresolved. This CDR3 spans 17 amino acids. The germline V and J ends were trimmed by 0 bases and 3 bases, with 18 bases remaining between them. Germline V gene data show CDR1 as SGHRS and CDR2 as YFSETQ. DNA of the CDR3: TGCGCCAGCAGCTTGGAAAAGGTGACGGGCGCGGACACTGAAGCTTTCTTT. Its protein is CASSLEKVTGADTEAFF.

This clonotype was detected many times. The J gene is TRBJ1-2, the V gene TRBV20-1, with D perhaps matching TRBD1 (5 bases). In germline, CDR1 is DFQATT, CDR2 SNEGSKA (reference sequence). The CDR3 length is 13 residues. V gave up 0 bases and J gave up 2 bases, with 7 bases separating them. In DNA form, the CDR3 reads TGCAGTGCTAGAGATCACAGGAACTATGGCTACACCTTC. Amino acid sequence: CSARDHRNYGYTF.

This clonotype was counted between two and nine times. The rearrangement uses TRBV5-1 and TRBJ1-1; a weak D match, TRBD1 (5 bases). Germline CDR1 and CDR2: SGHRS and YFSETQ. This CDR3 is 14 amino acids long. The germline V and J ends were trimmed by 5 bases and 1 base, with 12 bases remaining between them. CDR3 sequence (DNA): TGCGCCAGCAGGCCATATACAGGGAACACTGAAGCTTTCTTT. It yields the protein CASRPYTGNTEAFF.

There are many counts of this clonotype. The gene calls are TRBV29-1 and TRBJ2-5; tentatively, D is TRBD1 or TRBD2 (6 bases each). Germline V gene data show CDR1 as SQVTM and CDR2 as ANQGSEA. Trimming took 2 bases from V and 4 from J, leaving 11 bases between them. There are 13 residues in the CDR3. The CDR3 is CSVEQEGGETQYF. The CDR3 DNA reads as TGCAGCGTTGAACAGGAGGGGGGAGAGACCCAGTACTTC.

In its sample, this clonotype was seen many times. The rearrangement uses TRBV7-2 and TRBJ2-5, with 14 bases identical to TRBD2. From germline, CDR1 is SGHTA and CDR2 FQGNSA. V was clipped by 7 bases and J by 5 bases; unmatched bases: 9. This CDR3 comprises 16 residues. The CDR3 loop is CASKTSGGAGMETQYF. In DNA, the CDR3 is TGTGCCAGCAAGACTAGCGGGGGGGCCGGGATGGAGACCCAGTACTTC.

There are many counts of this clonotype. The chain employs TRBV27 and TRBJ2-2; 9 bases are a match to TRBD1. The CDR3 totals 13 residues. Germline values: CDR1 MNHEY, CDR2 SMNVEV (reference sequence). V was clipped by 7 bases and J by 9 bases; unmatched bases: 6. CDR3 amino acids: CASTVGTGRELFF. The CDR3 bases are TGTGCCAGCACCGTTGGGACAGGGAGGGAGCTGTTTTTT.

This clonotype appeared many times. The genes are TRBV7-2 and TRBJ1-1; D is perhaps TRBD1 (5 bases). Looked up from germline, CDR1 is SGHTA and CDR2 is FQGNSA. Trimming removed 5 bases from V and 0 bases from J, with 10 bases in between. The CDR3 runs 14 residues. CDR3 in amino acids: CASSPETVNTEAFF. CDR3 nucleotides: TGTGCCAGCAGCCCGGAGACAGTGAACACTGAAGCTTTCTTT. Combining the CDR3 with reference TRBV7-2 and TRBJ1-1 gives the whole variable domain GAGVSQSPSNKVTEKGKDVELRCDPISGHTALYWYRQSLGQGLEFLIYFQGNSAPDKSGLPSDRFSAERTGGSVSTLTIQRTQQEDSAVYLCASSPETVNTEAFFGQGTRLTVV.

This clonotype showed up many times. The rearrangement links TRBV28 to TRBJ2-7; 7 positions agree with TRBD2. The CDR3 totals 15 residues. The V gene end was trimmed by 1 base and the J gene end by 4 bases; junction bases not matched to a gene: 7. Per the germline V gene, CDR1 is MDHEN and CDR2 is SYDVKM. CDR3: CASSLSGGRSYEQYF. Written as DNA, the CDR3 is TGTGCCAGCAGTTTATCGGGAGGACGATCATACGAGCAGTACTTC. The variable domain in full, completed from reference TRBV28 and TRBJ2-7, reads DVKVTQSSRYLVKRTGEKVFLECVQDMDHENMFWYRQDPGLGLRLIYFSYDVKMKEKGDIPEGYSVSREKKERFSLILESASTNQTSMYLCASSLSGGRSYEQYFGPGTRLTVT.

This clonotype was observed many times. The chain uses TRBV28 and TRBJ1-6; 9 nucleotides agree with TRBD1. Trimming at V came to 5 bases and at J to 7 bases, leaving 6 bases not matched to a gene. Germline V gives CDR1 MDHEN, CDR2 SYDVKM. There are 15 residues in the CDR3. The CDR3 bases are TGTGCCAGCAGTCCCCGGGACAGGGCCAATTCACCCCTCCACTTT. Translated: CASSPRDRANSPLHF.

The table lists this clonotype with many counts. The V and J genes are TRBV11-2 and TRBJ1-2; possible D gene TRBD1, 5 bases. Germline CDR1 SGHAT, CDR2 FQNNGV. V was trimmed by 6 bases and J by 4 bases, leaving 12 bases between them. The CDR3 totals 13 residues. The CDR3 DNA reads TGTGCCAGCAGTTTACCTGGGGGCTATGGCTACACCTTC. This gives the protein CASSLPGGYGYTF. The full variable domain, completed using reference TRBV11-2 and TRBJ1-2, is EAGVAQSPRYKIIEKRQSVAFWCNPISGHATLYWYQQILGQGPKLLIQFQNNGVVDDSQLPKDRFSAERLKGVDSTLKIQPAKLEDSAVYLCASSLPGGYGYTFGSGTRLTVV.

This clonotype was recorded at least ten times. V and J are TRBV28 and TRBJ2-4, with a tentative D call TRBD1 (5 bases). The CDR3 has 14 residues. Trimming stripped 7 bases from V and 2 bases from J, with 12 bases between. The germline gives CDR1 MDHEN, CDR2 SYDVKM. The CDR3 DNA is TGTGCCAGCACCCCAGGGAAAACCAAAAACATTCAGTACTTC. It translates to CASTPGKTKNIQYF.

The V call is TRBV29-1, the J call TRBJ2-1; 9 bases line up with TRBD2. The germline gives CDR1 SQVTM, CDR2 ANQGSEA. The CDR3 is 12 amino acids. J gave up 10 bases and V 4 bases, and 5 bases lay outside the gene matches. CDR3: CSVGGTSREQFF. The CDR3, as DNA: TGCAGCGTTGGAGGGACTAGCAGGGAGCAGTTCTTC.

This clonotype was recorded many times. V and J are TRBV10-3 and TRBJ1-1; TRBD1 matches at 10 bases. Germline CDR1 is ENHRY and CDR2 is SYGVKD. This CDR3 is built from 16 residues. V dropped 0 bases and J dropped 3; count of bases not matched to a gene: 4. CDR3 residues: CAISESGTGDHTEAFF. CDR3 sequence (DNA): TGTGCCATCAGTGAGTCCGGGACAGGGGACCACACTGAAGCTTTCTTT.

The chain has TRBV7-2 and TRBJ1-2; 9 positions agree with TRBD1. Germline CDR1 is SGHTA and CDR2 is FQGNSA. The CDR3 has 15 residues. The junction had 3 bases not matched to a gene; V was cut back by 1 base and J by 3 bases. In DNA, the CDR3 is TGTGCCAGCAGCTTAGGGGACAGGGCTCACTATGGCTACACCTTC. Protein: CASSLGDRAHYGYTF.

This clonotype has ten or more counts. CDR3 DNA: TGCGCCAGCAGCTACGGACAAGGGGCGATTTACGAGCAGTACTTC. This translates into CASSYGQGAIYEQYF. This rearrangement joins TRBV5-1 to TRBJ2-7, with D possibly matching TRBD1 (5 bases). V lost 3 bases and J 4 bases, leaving 17 bases between the germline ends. Germline assignment: CDR1 SGHRS and CDR2 YFSETQ. The CDR3 is 15 residues long.

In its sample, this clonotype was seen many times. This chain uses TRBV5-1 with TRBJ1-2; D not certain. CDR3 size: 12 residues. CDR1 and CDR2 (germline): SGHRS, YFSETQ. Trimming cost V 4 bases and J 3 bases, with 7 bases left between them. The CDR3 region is CASSRRDYGYTF. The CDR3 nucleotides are TGCGCCAGCAGCCGACGGGACTATGGCTACACCTTC.

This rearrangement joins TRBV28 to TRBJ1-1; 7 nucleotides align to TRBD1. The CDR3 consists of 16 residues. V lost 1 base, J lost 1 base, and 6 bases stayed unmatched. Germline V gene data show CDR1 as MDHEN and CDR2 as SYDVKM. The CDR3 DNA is TGTGCCAGCAGTTTATCCGCCGGGACAGCGAACACTGAAGCTTTCTTT. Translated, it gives CASSLSAGTANTEAFF. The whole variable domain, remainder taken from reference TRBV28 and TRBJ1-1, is DVKVTQSSRYLVKRTGEKVFLECVQDMDHENMFWYRQDPGLGLRLIYFSYDVKMKEKGDIPEGYSVSREKKERFSLILESASTNQTSMYLCASSLSAGTANTEAFFGQGTRLTVV.

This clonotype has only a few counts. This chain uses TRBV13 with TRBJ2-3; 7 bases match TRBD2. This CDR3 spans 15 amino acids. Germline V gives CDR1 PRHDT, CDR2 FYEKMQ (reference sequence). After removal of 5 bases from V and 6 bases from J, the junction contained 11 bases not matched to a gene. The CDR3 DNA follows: TGTGCCAGCAGCGGCGGCGGGGGAAAGATGGATACGCAGTATTTT. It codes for CASSGGGGKMDTQYF.

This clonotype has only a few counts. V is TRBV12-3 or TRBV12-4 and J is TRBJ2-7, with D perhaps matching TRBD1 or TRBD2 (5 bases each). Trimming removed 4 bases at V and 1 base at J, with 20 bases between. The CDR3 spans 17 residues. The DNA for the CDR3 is TGTGCCAGCAGTTCGACTCCCGGGACGGGGAAATCCTACGAGCAGTACTTC. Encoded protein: CASSSTPGTGKSYEQYF.

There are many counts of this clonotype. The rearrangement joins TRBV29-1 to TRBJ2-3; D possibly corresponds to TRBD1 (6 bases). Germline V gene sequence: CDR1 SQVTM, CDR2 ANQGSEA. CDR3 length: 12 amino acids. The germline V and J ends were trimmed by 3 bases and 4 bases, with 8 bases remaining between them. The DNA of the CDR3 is TGCAGCGTTGATCCAGGGGCAGATACGCAGTATTTT. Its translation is CSVDPGADTQYF.

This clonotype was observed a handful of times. CDR3 bases: TGCGCCAGCAGCTCTGGACAGATTAATGAAAAACTGTTTTTT. This gives the protein CASSSGQINEKLFF. The chain recombines TRBV5-1 with TRBJ1-4; D possibly corresponds to TRBD1 (6 bases). The germline V gene has CDR1 SGHRS and CDR2 YFSETQ. Trimming removed 3 bases at V and 4 bases at J, with 10 bases between. CDR3 length equals 14 residues. Full variable domain (outside the CDR3, taken from reference TRBV5-1 and TRBJ1-4): KAGVTQTPRYLIKTRGQQVTLSCSPISGHRSVSWYQQTPGQGLQFLFEYFSETQRNKGNFPGRFSGRQFSNSRSEMNVSTLELGDSALYLCASSSGQINEKLFFGSGTQLSVL.

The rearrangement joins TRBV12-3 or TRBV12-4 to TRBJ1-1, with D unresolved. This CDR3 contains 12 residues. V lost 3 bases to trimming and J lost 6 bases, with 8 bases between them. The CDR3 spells CASSFPPAEAFF. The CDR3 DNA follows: TGTGCCAGCAGTTTTCCCCCGGCTGAAGCTTTCTTT.

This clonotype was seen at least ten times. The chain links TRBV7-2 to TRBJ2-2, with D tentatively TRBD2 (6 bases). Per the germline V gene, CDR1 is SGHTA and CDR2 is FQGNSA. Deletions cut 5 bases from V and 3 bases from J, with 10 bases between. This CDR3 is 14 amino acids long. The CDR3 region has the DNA TGTGCCAGCAGCCTAACGGGGGACACCGGGGAGCTGTTTTTT. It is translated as CASSLTGDTGELFF.

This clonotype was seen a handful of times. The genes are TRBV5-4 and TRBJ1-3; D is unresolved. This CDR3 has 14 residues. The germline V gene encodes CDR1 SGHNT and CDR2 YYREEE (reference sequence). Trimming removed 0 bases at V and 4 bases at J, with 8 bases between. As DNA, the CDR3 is TGTGCCAGCAGCTTGGCGTACAAGGGAAACACCATATATTTT. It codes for CASSLAYKGNTIYF.

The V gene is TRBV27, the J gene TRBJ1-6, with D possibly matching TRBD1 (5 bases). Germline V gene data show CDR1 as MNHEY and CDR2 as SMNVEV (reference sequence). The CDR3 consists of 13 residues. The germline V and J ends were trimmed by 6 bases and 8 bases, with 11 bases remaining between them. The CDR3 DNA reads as TGTGCCAGCAGGGCTGGGGGGGATTCACCCCTCCACTTT. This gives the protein CASRAGGDSPLHF.

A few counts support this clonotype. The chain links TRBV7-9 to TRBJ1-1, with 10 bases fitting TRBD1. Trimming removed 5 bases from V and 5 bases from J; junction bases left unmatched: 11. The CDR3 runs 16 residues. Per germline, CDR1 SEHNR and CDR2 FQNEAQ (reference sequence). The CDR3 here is CASSVTGGSWETEAFF. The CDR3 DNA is TGTGCCAGCAGCGTGACAGGGGGCTCGTGGGAAACTGAAGCTTTCTTT.